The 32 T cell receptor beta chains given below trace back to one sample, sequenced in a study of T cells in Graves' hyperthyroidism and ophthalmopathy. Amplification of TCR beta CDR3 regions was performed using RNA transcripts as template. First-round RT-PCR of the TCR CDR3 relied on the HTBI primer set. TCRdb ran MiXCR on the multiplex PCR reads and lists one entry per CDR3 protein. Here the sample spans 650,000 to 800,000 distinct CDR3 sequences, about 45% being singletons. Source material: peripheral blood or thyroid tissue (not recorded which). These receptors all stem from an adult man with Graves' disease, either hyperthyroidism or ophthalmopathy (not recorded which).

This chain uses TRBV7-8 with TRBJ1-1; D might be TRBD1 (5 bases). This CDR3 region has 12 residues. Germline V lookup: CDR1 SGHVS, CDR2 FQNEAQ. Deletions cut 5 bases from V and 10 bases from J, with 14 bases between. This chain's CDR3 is CASSQGEPLAFF. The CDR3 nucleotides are TGTGCCAGCAGCCAAGGGGAACCGCTAGCTTTCTTT. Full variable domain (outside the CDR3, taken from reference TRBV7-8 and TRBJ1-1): GAGVSQSPRYKVAKRGQDVALRCDPISGHVSLFWYQQALGQGPEFLTYFQNEAQLDKSGLPSDRFFAERPEGSVSTLKIQRTQQEDSAVYLCASSQGEPLAFFGQGTRLTVV.

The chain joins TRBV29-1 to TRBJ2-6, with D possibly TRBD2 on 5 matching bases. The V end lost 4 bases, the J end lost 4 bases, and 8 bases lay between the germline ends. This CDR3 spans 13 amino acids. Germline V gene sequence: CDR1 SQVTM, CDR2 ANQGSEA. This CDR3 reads CSVAEAGANVLTF. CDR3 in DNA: TGCAGCGTTGCGGAGGCGGGGGCCAACGTCCTGACTTTC.

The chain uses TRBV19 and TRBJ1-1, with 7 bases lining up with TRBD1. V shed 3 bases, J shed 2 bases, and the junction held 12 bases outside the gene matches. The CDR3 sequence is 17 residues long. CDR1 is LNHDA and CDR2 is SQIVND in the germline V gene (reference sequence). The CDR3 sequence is CASSIRTTHRGNTEAFF. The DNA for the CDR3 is TGTGCCAGTAGTATTCGGACCACTCACAGGGGCAACACTGAAGCTTTCTTT. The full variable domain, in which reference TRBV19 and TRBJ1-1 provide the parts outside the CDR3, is DGGITQSPKYLFRKEGQNVTLSCEQNLNHDAMYWYRQDPGQGLRLIYYSQIVNDFQKGDIAEGYSVSREKKESFPLTVTSAQKNPTAFYLCASSIRTTHRGNTEAFFGQGTRLTVV.

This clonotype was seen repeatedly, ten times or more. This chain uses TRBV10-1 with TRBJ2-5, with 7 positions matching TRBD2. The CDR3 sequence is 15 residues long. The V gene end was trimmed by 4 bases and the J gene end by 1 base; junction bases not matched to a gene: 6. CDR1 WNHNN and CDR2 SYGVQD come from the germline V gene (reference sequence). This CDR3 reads CASSVEREGQETQYF. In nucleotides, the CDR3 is TGCGCCAGCAGTGTGGAAAGGGAGGGCCAAGAGACCCAGTACTTC.

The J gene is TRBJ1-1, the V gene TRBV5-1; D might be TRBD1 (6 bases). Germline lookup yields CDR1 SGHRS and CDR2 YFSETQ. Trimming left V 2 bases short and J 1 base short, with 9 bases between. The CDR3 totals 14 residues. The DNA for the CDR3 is TGCGCCAGCAGCTTACAGGGCAAGAACACTGAAGCTTTCTTT. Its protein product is CASSLQGKNTEAFF.

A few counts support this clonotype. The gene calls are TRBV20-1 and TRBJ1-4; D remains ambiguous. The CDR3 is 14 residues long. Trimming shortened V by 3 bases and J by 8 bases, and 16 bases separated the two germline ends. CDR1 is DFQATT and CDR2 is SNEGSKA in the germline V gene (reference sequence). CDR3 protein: CSARDEEGGEKLFF. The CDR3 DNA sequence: TGCAGTGCTAGGGACGAGGAGGGAGGGGAAAAACTGTTTTTT.

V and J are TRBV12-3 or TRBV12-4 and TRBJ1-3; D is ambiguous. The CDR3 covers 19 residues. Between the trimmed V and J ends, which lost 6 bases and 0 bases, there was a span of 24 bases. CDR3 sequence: CASSVELETGAYSGNTIYF. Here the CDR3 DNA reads TGTGCCAGCAGCGTAGAGTTGGAGACGGGAGCCTACTCTGGAAACACCATATATTTT.

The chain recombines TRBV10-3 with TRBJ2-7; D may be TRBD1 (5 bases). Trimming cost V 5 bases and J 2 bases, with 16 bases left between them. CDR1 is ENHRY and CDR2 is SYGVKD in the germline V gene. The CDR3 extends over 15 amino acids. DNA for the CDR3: TGTGCCATCAGTTCTACAGGTGCTTTCACCTACGAGCAGTACTTC. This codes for CAISSTGAFTYEQYF.

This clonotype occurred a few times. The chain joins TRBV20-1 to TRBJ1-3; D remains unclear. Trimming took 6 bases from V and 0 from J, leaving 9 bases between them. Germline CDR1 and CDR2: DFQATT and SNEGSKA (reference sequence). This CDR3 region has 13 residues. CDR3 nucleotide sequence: TGCAGTGCCACTGGGATCTCTGGAAACACCATATATTTT. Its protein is CSATGISGNTIYF.

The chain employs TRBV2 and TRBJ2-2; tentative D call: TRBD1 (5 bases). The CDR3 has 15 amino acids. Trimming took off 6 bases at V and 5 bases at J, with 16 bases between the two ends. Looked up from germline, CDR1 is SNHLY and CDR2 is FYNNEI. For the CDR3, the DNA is TGTGCCAGCAGCCAAGTAAATCAGGGAACCGGGGAGCTGTTTTTT. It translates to CASSQVNQGTGELFF. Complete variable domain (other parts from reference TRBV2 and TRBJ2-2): EPEVTQTPSHQVTQMGQEVILRCVPISNHLYFYWYRQILGQKVEFLVSFYNNEISEKSEIFDDQFSVERPDGSNFTLKIRSTKLEDSAMYFCASSQVNQGTGELFFGEGSRLTVL.

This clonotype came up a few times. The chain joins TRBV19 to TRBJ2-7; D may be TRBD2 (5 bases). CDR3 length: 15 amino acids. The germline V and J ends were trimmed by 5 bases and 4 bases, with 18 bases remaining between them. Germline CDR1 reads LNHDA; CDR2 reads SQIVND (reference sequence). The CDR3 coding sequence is TGTGCCAGTAGTCATACTTGGAGCGGTGGTTACGAGCAGTACTTC. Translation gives CASSHTWSGGYEQYF.

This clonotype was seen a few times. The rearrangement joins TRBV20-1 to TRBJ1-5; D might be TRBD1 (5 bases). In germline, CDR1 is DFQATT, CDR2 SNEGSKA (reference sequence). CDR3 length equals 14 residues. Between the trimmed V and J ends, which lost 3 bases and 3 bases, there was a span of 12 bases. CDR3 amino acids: CSASKGGDNQPQHF. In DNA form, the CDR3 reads TGCAGTGCTAGTAAGGGAGGGGACAATCAGCCCCAGCATTTT.

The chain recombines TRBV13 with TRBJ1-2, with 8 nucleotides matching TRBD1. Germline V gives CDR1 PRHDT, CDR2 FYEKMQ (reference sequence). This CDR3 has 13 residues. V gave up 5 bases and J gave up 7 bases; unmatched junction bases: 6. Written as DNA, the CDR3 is TGTGCCAGCAGCCAGACAGGGGTGCGTGGCTACACCTTC. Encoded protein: CASSQTGVRGYTF.

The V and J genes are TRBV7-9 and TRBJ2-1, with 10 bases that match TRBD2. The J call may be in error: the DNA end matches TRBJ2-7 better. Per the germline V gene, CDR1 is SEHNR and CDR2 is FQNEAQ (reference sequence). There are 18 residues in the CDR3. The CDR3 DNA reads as TGTGCCAGCAGCTTAAGCGTTTCGGCTAGCGGGGGTGGGAATGAGCAGTACTTC. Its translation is CASSLSVSASGGGNEQYF.

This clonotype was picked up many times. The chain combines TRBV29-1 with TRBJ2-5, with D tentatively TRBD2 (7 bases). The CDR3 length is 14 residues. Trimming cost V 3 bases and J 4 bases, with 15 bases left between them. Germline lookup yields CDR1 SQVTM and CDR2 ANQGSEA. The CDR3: CSVELPGGGETQYF. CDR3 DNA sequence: TGCAGCGTTGAGTTACCGGGGGGCGGAGAGACCCAGTACTTC.

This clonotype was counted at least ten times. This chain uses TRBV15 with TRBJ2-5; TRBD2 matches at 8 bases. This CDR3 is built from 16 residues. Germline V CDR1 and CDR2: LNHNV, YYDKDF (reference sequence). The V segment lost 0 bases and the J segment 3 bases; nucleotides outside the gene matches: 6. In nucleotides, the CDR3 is TGTGCCACCAGCAGAGAAAGCGGGGGAGGGAAAGAGACCCAGTACTTC. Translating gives CATSRESGGGKETQYF.

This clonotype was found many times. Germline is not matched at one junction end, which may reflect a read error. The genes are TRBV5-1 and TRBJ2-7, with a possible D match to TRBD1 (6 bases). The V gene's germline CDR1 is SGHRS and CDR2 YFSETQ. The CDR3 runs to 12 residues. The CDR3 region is CASSLDRYEQYF. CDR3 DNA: TGTGCCAGCAGCTTAGACAGGTACGAGCAGTACTTC. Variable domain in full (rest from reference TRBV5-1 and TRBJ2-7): KAGVTQTPRYLIKTRGQQVTLSCSPISGHRSVSWYQQTPGQGLQFLFEYFSETQRNKGNFPGRFSGRQFSNSRSEMNVSTLELGDSALYLCASSLDRYEQYFGPGTRLTVT.

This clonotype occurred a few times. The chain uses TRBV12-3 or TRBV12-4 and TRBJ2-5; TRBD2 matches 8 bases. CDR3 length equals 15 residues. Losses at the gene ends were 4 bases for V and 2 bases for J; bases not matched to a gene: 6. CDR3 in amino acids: CASSYDSSGQETQYF. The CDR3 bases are TGTGCCAGCAGTTACGATTCTAGCGGGCAAGAGACCCAGTACTTC.

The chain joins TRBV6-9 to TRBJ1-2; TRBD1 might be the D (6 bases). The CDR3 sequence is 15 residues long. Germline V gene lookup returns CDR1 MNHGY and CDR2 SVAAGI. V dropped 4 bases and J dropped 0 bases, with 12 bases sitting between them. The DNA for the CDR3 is TGTGCCAGCAGTTTTTCGGGGGCTGCTAACTATGGCTACACCTTC. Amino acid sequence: CASSFSGAANYGYTF.

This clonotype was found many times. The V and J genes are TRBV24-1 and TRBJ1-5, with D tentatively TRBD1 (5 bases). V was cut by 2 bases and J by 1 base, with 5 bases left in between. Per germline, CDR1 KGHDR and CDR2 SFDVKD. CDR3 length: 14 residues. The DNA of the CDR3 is TGTGCCACCAGTGATTGGGGGAGCAATCAGCCCCAGCATTTT. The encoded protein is CATSDWGSNQPQHF.

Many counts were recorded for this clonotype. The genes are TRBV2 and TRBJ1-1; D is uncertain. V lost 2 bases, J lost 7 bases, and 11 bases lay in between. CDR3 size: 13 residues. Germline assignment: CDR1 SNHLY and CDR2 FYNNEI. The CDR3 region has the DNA TGTGCCAGCAGTGAAAGTGGGAAGGTTGAAGCTTTCTTT. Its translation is CASSESGKVEAFF.

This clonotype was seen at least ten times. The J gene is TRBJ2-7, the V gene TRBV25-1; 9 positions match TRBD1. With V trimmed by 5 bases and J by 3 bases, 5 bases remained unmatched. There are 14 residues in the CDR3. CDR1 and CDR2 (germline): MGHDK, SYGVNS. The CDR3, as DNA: TGTGCCAGCAGTTCGGGACAGGGACGCTACGAGCAGTACTTC. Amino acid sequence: CASSSGQGRYEQYF.

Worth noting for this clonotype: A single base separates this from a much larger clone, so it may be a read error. CDR3 DNA: TGTGCCAGCAGCTTAGATTTCCCCACCTACGAGCAGTACTTC. This codes for CASSLDFPTYEQYF. V is TRBV7-2 and J is TRBJ2-7, with D unresolved. This CDR3 comprises 14 residues. V lost 1 base and J 2 bases, leaving 9 bases between the germline ends. Germline assignment: CDR1 SGHTA and CDR2 FQGNSA.

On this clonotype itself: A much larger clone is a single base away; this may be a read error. The CDR3 sequence is CASRLVGANQPQHF. The DNA for the CDR3 is TGTGCCAGCAGACTCGTCGGGGCTAATCAGCCCCAGCATTTT. The chain recombines TRBV12-3 or TRBV12-4 with TRBJ1-5; TRBD1 might be the D (5 bases). The CDR3 runs to 14 residues. Trimming shortened V by 6 bases and J by 4 bases, and 13 bases separated the two germline ends.

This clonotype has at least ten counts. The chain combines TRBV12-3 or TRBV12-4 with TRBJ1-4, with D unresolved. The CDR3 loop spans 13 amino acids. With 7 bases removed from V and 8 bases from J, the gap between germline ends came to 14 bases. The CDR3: CASKFTGGEKLFF. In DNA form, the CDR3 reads TGTGCCAGCAAGTTTACGGGAGGGGAAAAACTGTTTTTT.

The CDR3 region is CASSLDRFIRTSTEAFF. The CDR3 DNA is TGTGCCAGCAGCTTAGATCGGTTCATTCGTACGAGCACTGAAGCTTTCTTT. J is TRBJ1-1 and V is TRBV11-2; the D is unclear. The CDR3 sequence is 17 residues long. V gave up 0 bases and J gave up 4 bases, with 18 bases separating them. Per germline, CDR1 SGHAT and CDR2 FQNNGV.

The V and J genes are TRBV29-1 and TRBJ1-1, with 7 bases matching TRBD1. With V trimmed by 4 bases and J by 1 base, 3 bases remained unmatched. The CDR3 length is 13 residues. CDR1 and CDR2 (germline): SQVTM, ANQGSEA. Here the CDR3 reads CSVGGGPNTEAFF. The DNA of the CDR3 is TGCAGCGTTGGAGGGGGCCCGAACACTGAAGCTTTCTTT.

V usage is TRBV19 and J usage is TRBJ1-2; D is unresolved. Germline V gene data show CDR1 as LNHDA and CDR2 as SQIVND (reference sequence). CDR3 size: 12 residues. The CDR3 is CASGLNNYGYTF. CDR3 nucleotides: TGTGCTAGCGGACTGAATAACTATGGCTACACCTTC.

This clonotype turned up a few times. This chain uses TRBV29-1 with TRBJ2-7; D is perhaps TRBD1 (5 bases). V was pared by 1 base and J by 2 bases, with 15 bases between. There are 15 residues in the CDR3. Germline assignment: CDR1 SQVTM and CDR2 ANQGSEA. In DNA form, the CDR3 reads TGCAGCGTTGAAGGGGCGGACAAACTCCCCTACGAGCAGTACTTC. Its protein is CSVEGADKLPYEQYF.

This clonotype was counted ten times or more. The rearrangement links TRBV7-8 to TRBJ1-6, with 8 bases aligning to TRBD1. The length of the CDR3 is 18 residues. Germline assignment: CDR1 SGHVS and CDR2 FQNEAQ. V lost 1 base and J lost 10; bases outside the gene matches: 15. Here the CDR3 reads CASSLGAGTGGSGSPLHF. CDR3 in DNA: TGTGCCAGCAGCTTAGGGGCCGGGACAGGCGGGTCGGGGTCACCCCTCCACTTT.

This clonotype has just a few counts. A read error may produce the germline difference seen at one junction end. The CDR3 loop reads CASSLTGNDGYTF. Written as DNA, the CDR3 is TGTGCCAGCAGTCTGACAGGGAACGATGGCTACACCTTC. This chain connects TRBV24-1 to TRBJ1-2, with 7 bases identical to TRBD1. Germline V gives CDR1 KGHDR, CDR2 SFDVKD. The CDR3 sequence is 13 residues long.

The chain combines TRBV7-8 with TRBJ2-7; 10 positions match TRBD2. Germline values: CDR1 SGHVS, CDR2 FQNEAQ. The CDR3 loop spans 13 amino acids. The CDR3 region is CASPGLAAPEQYF. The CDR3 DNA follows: TGTGCTAGCCCCGGACTAGCGGCCCCGGAGCAGTACTTC.